The subject of this entry is one T cell receptor beta chain. This specimen comes from a study of blood T cell repertoires in COVID-19. Profiled with immunoSEQ multiplex PCR; TCRdb holds only in-frame clones, not every one. The table includes 400,000 to 450,000 clones, 80% to 90% detected once. There are 13 residues in the CDR3. V lost 6 bases to trimming and J lost 1 base, with 9 bases between them. Germline assignment: CDR1 SNHLY and CDR2 FYNNEI. The source material was peripheral blood. The receptor comes from a man younger than 30 with COVID-19, enrolled during active disease. The chain employs TRBV2 and TRBJ1-1; D gene uncertain. The CDR3, as DNA: TGTGCCAGCAGCTCGAGGGAGAACACTGAAGCTTTCTTT. It specifies CASSSRENTEAFF.